This T cell receptor (beta chain) stems from a study of cytomegalovirus exposure and HLA in healthy donors. In the PCR, 60 Vbeta and 13 Jbeta primers were used. Produced via immunoSEQ multiplex PCR; TCRdb's table is partial and in-frame only. This table has around 150,000 clones, less than 80% appearing once. Donors were nominally healthy when sampled, though unrecorded immune exposures were likely. The germline V and J ends were trimmed by 1 base and 0 bases, with 4 bases remaining between them. Germline V gene data show CDR1 as SNHLY and CDR2 as FYNNEI. This CDR3 has 14 residues. The chain uses TRBV2 and TRBJ2-4; D remains ambiguous. This clonotype originated in a middle-aged man in good health and CMV-seropositive. Sequenced material: PBMCs. In nucleotides, the CDR3 is TGTGCCAGCAGTGAAGGACTAGCCAAAAACATTCAGTACTTC. This codes for CASSEGLAKNIQYF.